Listed below are T cell receptor beta chains from one sample, sequenced in a study of blood T cell repertoires in COVID-19. Clones were read by immunoSEQ multiplex PCR, and TCRdb kept only the in-frame ones, dropping some. The data contain around 130,000 clones, roughly 90% of them singletons. What was sequenced was peripheral blood. The receptors shown here come from a human donor with COVID-19, enrolled during active disease. The donor label of this sample is uncertain. CDR3s leave out the opening cysteine and the closing phenylalanine or tryptophan. The D gene is left open where the match is weak.

v_gene	d_gene	j_gene	CDR3aa
TRBV2	NA	TRBJ1-5	ASSYRETQPQH
TRBV30	NA	TRBJ1-1	AWSMWQTEAF
TRBV3-1/TRBV3-2	TRBD2	TRBJ2-1	ASSRPTSGNNEQF
TRBV28	NA	TRBJ2-3	ASSQRADTQY
TRBV15	NA	TRBJ1-1	ATTRGTNTEAF
TRBV27	NA	TRBJ2-5	ASSFIQGGETQY
TRBV3-1/TRBV3-2	NA	TRBJ2-2	ASSQGTRRAGELF
TRBV6-5	TRBD1	TRBJ1-1	ASTLRGTVTSEAF
TRBV6-6	TRBD1	TRBJ1-5	ASSPADRESNQPQH
TRBV5-1	NA	TRBJ2-4	ASSLDAVAKNIQY
TRBV11-3	NA	TRBJ2-7	ASSLVGGAPYEQY
TRBV27	TRBD1	TRBJ1-6	ASSLGTGSSNSPLH
TRBV4-1	TRBD2	TRBJ2-4	ASSQDTSGRLAKNIQY
TRBV6-5	NA	TRBJ1-3	ASSYWLGNTIY
TRBV2	NA	TRBJ1-6	ASMPRSSYNSPLH
TRBV9	NA	TRBJ1-4	ASNRGGRNPNEKLF
TRBV19	TRBD1	TRBJ2-1	ASRADRAGYNEQF
TRBV7-9	TRBD1	TRBJ1-6	ASSLRGTANSPLH
TRBV2	NA	TRBJ2-5	ASKPDRSQETQY
TRBV15	NA	TRBJ1-2	ATSGRQMSYGYT
TRBV6-5	TRBD1	TRBJ1-1	ASSPKRTGFREAF
TRBV27	NA	TRBJ1-4	ASSRSTPTNEKLF
TRBV2	NA	TRBJ1-6	ASSEIQFPLH
TRBV5-1	NA	TRBJ1-2	ASSLAAGVTHGYT
TRBV7-2	TRBD1	TRBJ1-2	ASRSDRGLGGYT
TRBV2	NA	TRBJ1-5	ASSERAGSNQPQH
TRBV5-1	TRBD1	TRBJ2-7	ASSSGSGTGSREQY
TRBV2	NA	TRBJ1-1	ASNTGNMNTEAF
TRBV11-3	NA	TRBJ2-7	ASSLDPGLSYEQY
TRBV11-3	NA	TRBJ2-7	ASSLGRRLYEQY
TRBV3-1/TRBV3-2	TRBD1	TRBJ2-2	ASSRGTGVRELF
TRBV4-1	TRBD1	TRBJ1-2	ASSQRTGGYANYGYT
TRBV27	TRBD1	TRBJ1-3	ASSLSGGENTIY
TRBV4-2	NA	TRBJ1-3	ASSHLHGTQGNTIY
TRBV4-1	NA	TRBJ1-4	ASKAMRAPGDEKLF
TRBV10-1	NA	TRBJ2-5	ASSPSGETQY
TRBV5-1	NA	TRBJ2-7	ASSLGLQSYEQY
TRBV2	NA	TRBJ2-7	ASSVAEGAEQY
TRBV21-1	NA	TRBJ2-7	ASSKVTFHEQY
TRBV2	TRBD2	TRBJ2-3	ARGLAGGTDTQY
TRBV25-1	TRBD1	TRBJ1-4	ASSSRTGATNEKLF
TRBV6-5	NA	TRBJ1-4	ASSTGSATNEKLF
TRBV19	TRBD1	TRBJ1-5	ASSKEGQGNQPQH
TRBV5-1	NA	TRBJ1-3	ASRGVSGNTIY
TRBV18	NA	TRBJ1-5	ASSGQSNQPQH